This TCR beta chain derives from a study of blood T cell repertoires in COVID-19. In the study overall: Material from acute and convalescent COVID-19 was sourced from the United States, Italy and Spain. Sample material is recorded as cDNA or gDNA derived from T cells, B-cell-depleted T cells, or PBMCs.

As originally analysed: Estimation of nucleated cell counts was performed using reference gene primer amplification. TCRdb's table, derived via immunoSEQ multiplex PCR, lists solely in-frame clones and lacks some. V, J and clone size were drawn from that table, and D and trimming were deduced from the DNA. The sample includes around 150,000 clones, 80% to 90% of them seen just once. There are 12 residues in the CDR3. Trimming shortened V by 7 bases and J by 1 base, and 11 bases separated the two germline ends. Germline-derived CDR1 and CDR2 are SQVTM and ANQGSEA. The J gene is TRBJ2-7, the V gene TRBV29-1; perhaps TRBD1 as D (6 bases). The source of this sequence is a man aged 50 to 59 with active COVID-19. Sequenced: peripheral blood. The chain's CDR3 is CSAGQLSYEQYF. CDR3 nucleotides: TGCAGCGCCGGACAGCTATCCTACGAGCAGTACTTC.